This entry concerns a single TCR beta chain. What it binds is unknown. These data come from a study of graft-versus-host responses after intestinal transplantation. Sequencing was performed with immunoSEQ multiplex PCR; in TCRdb, only in-frame clones are kept and a portion is missing. The sample records 95,000 to 110,000 clones, less than 90% being singletons. The CDR3 sequence is 14 residues long. CDR1 is LNHDA, CDR2 SQIVND, per germline (reference sequence). Trimming pared 3 bases from V and 6 bases from J, leaving 12 bases between. This sequence joins TRBV19 and TRBJ2-4; weak D call: TRBD1 (6 bases). The source was unstimulated CD4+ T cells sorted from spleen or lymph node cells, collected before intestinal transplant. The clonotype comes from a human donor who received an intestinal transplant. CDR3 amino acids: CASSMARGRNIQYF. CDR3 DNA sequence: TGTGCCAGTAGTATGGCCAGGGGAAGAAACATTCAGTACTTC.